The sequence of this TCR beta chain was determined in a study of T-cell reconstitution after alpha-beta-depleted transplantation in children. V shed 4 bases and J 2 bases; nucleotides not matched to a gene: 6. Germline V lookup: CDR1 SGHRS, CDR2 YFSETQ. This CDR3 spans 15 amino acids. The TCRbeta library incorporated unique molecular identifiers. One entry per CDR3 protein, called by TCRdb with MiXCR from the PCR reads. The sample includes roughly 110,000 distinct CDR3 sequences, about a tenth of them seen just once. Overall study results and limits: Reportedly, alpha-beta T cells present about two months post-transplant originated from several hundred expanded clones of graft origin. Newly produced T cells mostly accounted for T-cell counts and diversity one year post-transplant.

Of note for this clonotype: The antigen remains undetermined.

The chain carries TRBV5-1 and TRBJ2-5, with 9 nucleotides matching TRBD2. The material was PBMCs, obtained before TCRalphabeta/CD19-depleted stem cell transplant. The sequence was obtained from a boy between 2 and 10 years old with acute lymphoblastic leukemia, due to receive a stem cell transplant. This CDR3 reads CASSLIAGAQETQYF. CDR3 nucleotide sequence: TGCGCCAGCAGCCTCATAGCGGGAGCGCAAGAGACCCAGTACTTC. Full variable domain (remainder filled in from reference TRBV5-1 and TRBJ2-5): KAGVTQTPRYLIKTRGQQVTLSCSPISGHRSVSWYQQTPGQGLQFLFEYFSETQRNKGNFPGRFSGRQFSNSRSEMNVSTLELGDSALYLCASSLIAGAQETQYFGPGTRLLVL.